One sample yielded the 25 T cell receptor beta chains listed below, sequenced in a study of shared clonotypes between healthy human individuals. The repertoire was sequenced with immunoSEQ multiplex PCR; TCRdb's copy has only in-frame clones and lacks some. In the table there are about 1.5 million clones, 95% to 99% of which are singletons. The sequenced sample consisted of naive CD4+ T cells sorted from blood. Sample subset: CD45RA+ positively selected. All receptors derive from a young man in good health.

This clone is a singleton in its sample. The J gene is TRBJ2-3, the V gene TRBV15, with D possibly being TRBD2 (5 bases). CDR3 size: 13 residues. V was clipped by 3 bases and J by 2 bases, with 6 bases between them. Germline CDR1 and CDR2: LNHNV and YYDKDF (reference sequence). The CDR3 sequence: CATSSGVTDTQYF. The CDR3, as DNA: TGTGCCACCAGCAGCGGGGTCACAGATACGCAGTATTTT.

This clone was seen a single time. The rearrangement links TRBV10-3 to TRBJ2-2; D is perhaps TRBD1 (5 bases). This CDR3 comprises 15 residues. Germline V gives CDR1 ENHRY, CDR2 SYGVKD. V was pared by 3 bases and J by 3 bases, with 11 bases between. The CDR3 loop is CAISDSGRDTGELFF. CDR3 sequence (DNA): TGTGCCATCAGTGACTCGGGCAGGGACACCGGGGAGCTGTTTTTT.

The rearrangement links TRBV19 to TRBJ2-7; 7 bases line up with TRBD2. Germline values: CDR1 LNHDA, CDR2 SQIVND (reference sequence). The junction had 8 bases not matched to a gene; V was cut back by 8 bases and J by 7 bases. The CDR3 covers 12 residues. As DNA, the CDR3 is TGTGCCAGTGGAAGGACTAGAGGGGAGCAGTACTTC. It is translated as CASGRTRGEQYF.

J is TRBJ2-3 and V is TRBV6-6; unclear D gene. The germline V and J ends were trimmed by 2 bases and 12 bases, with 9 bases remaining between them. Germline-derived CDR1 and CDR2 are MNHNY and SVGAGI (reference sequence). The CDR3 is 11 residues long. The CDR3 DNA is TGTGCCAGCAGTTACCTAGACGCTCAGTATTTT. The encoded protein is CASSYLDAQYF.

V gene TRBV5-6 combines with J gene TRBJ2-1, with D perhaps TRBD2 (6 bases). V was clipped by 4 bases and J by 9 bases, with 14 bases between them. CDR1 and CDR2 (germline): SGHDT, YYEEEE. This CDR3 is 13 amino acids long. CDR3 sequence reads: CASSGGTRSEQFF. In DNA, the CDR3 is TGTGCCAGCAGCGGGGGGACCCGGAGTGAGCAGTTCTTC.

This chain connects TRBV15 to TRBJ2-1, with D unresolved. Trimming stripped 0 bases from V and 8 bases from J, with 17 bases between. Germline loops: CDR1 LNHNV, CDR2 YYDKDF (reference sequence). This CDR3 contains 16 residues. The CDR3 DNA reads as TGTGCCACCAGCAGAGATGCTCCCCGGGCGACCGATGAGCAGTTCTTC. Translating it yields CATSRDAPRATDEQFF.

The chain recombines TRBV5-1 with TRBJ1-4, with a weak D call TRBD1 (5 bases). V dropped 2 bases and J dropped 1 base, with 12 bases sitting between them. CDR3 length: 16 residues. CDR1 and CDR2 (germline): SGHRS, YFSETQ. CDR3 in amino acids: CASSFDPGGTNEKLFF. The DNA of the CDR3 is TGCGCCAGCAGCTTCGACCCGGGGGGAACTAATGAAAAACTGTTTTTT.

The chain is built from TRBV9 and TRBJ2-3, with D perhaps given as TRBD1 or TRBD2 (5 bases each). Trimming took 2 bases from V and 4 from J, leaving 11 bases between them. Germline CDR1 SGDLS, CDR2 YYNGEE. The CDR3 spans 14 residues. CDR3 protein: CASSVGTFPDTQYF. CDR3 bases: TGTGCCAGCAGCGTCGGGACCTTTCCAGATACGCAGTATTTT.

The chain has TRBV25-1 and TRBJ1-5; D unresolved. The V gene lost 5 bases and the J gene lost 1 base, with 18 bases spanning the gap. The CDR3 spans 17 residues. Germline lookup yields CDR1 MGHDK and CDR2 SYGVNS. In nucleotides, the CDR3 is TGTGCCAGCAGTATTGAAAGGCGACACGAAAGCAATCAGCCCCAGCATTTT. Protein: CASSIERRHESNQPQHF.

The chain carries TRBV28 and TRBJ1-5; the D is unclear. Per the germline V gene, CDR1 is MDHEN and CDR2 is SYDVKM. V was shortened by 6 bases and J by 3 bases, with 12 bases between the two germline ends. The CDR3 contains 14 residues. CDR3: CASSPTPFNQPQHF. The CDR3 bases are TGTGCCAGCAGCCCGACTCCCTTCAATCAGCCCCAGCATTTT.

CDR3 protein: CASSGDTNTEAFF. CDR3 nucleotide sequence: TGTGCCAGCTCCGGAGACACAAACACTGAAGCTTTCTTT. The rearrangement links TRBV18 to TRBJ1-1, with no clear D. Germline V gives CDR1 KGHSH, CDR2 LQKENI. This CDR3 is 13 amino acids long. V lost 6 bases and J lost 2, with 10 bases in between.

The CDR3 sequence: CASSDDRGVQYF. The CDR3 DNA reads as TGTGCCAGCAGCGACGACAGGGGAGTCCAGTACTTC. V is TRBV2 and J is TRBJ2-7; 8 nucleotides line up with TRBD1. Germline CDR1 SNHLY, CDR2 FYNNEI. This CDR3 region has 12 residues. V was clipped by 6 bases and J by 10 bases; unmatched bases: 8.

The CDR3 reads CASSWGLAGGLSSFF. The CDR3 nucleotides read TGTGCCAGCAGCTGGGGACTAGCGGGAGGACTCAGCTCGTTCTTC. The rearrangement joins TRBV7-2 to TRBJ2-1; 15 bases match TRBD2. The CDR3 sequence is 15 residues long. V lost 4 bases to trimming and J lost 15 bases; unmatched junction nucleotides: 10. Germline V CDR1 and CDR2: SGHTA, FQGNSA.

The V gene is TRBV7-3, the J gene TRBJ2-3; 8 nucleotides align to TRBD2. Trimming at V came to 0 bases and at J to 8 bases, leaving 4 bases not matched to a gene. CDR1 SGHTA and CDR2 FQGTGA come from the germline V gene. This CDR3 comprises 14 residues. In nucleotides, the CDR3 is TGTGCCAGCAGCTTAACGGTAGCGGGAACTACGCAGTATTTT. This translates into CASSLTVAGTTQYF.

The chain carries TRBV29-1 and TRBJ2-3, with 7 nucleotides matching TRBD1. The V and J ends lost 4 bases and 10 bases, in that order; junction bases with no gene match: 11. The length of the CDR3 is 13 residues. CDR1 and CDR2 (germline): SQVTM, ANQGSEA. CDR3 residues: CSVARDRKEAQYF. The CDR3 DNA follows: TGCAGCGTTGCTAGGGACAGAAAAGAGGCGCAGTATTTT.

This clone was detected only once. The rearrangement joins TRBV29-1 to TRBJ1-1; D not certain. The CDR3 covers 12 residues. Trimming took off 5 bases at V and 5 bases at J, with 12 bases between the two ends. Looked up from germline, CDR1 is SQVTM and CDR2 is ANQGSEA. The CDR3 DNA reads TGCAGCGTTACGGCGTCTAGTACTGAAGCTTTCTTT. It codes for CSVTASSTEAFF.

CDR3 sequence reads: CASSGTGKETQYF. CDR3 sequence (DNA): TGTGCCAGCAGCGGGACAGGGAAAGAGACCCAGTACTTC. The chain uses TRBV28 and TRBJ2-5; 9 nucleotides align to TRBD1. This CDR3 is built from 13 residues. After removal of 6 bases from V and 3 bases from J, the junction contained 2 bases not matched to a gene. Germline CDR1 MDHEN, CDR2 SYDVKM.

This chain links TRBV5-8 with TRBJ2-7, with 8 nucleotides matching TRBD1. V trimming: 0 bases; J trimming: 4 bases; junction bases outside the gene matches: 6. Germline CDR1 is SGHTS and CDR2 is YDEGEE. CDR3 length: 15 amino acids. In nucleotides, the CDR3 is TGTGCCAGCAGCTTGGGTGGGACAGGCCTATACGAGCAGTACTTC. Protein product: CASSLGGTGLYEQYF.

V gene TRBV5-4 combines with J gene TRBJ2-2; TRBD1 might be the D (5 bases). V was clipped by 2 bases and J by 4 bases, with 15 bases between them. Germline V gene lookup returns CDR1 SGHNT and CDR2 YYREEE (reference sequence). This CDR3 is 16 amino acids long. CDR3 coding DNA: TGTGCCAGCAGCTTTGGTGTTAGGGGTGGCACCGGGGAGCTGTTTTTT. Its translation: CASSFGVRGGTGELFF.

In the case of this clone: This sample includes further DNA sequences coding for the same CDR3. The J gene is TRBJ2-2, the V gene TRBV9, with TRBD2 as a possible D gene (5 bases). Germline V gives CDR1 SGDLS, CDR2 YYNGEE. The germline V and J ends were trimmed by 0 bases and 3 bases, with 12 bases remaining between them. The CDR3 is 16 amino acids. The CDR3 DNA sequence: TGTGCCAGCAGCGTAGCTGGGCGGGCCTACACCGGGGAGCTGTTTTTT. The encoded protein is CASSVAGRAYTGELFF.

The V call is TRBV4-3, the J call TRBJ2-5, with 7 bases lining up with TRBD2. V lost 1 base and J lost 4; bases outside the gene matches: 3. CDR1 and CDR2 from the germline V gene are LGHNA and YSLEER. The CDR3 extends over 14 amino acids. CDR3 nucleotides: TGCGCCAGCAGCCAAGGGACTAGTGGAGAGACCCAGTACTTC. Amino acids: CASSQGTSGETQYF.

The chain uses TRBV5-6 and TRBJ1-2; the D is unclear. Germline assignment: CDR1 SGHDT and CDR2 YYEEEE. The CDR3 totals 14 residues. The V end lost 1 base, the J end lost 4 bases, and 11 bases lay between the germline ends. CDR3 sequence reads: CASSLLKSGYGYTF. Here the CDR3 DNA reads TGTGCCAGCAGCTTGCTGAAGTCGGGCTATGGCTACACCTTC. Full variable domain (rest looked up from reference TRBV5-6 and TRBJ1-2): DAGVTQSPTHLIKTRGQQVTLRCSPKSGHDTVSWYQQALGQGPQFIFQYYEEEERQRGNFPDRFSGHQFPNYSSELNVNALLLGDSALYLCASSLLKSGYGYTFGSGTRLTVV.

V usage is TRBV28 and J usage is TRBJ2-2, with TRBD2 identical over 9 bases. Germline values: CDR1 MDHEN, CDR2 SYDVKM. V shed 5 bases, J shed 5 bases, and the junction held 9 bases outside the gene matches. The CDR3 extends over 16 amino acids. CDR3 nucleotides: TGTGCCAGCAGTAGCAGTAGCGGGAGCCTAACCGGGGAGCTGTTTTTT. Translating gives CASSSSSGSLTGELFF.

This chain connects TRBV5-4 to TRBJ2-2, with 13 bases matching TRBD2. From germline, CDR1 is SGHNT and CDR2 YYREEE (reference sequence). V was pared by 4 bases and J by 5 bases, with 8 bases of the junction left unmatched. This CDR3 is built from 17 residues. CDR3 sequence (DNA): TGTGCCAGCAGCAAAATCGGACTAGCGGGAGTTACCGGGGAGCTGTTTTTT. As protein: CASSKIGLAGVTGELFF.

J is TRBJ2-2 and V is TRBV18; D gene unclear. V lost 3 bases to trimming and J lost 7 bases, with 12 bases between them. The V gene's germline CDR1 is KGHSH and CDR2 LQKENI. The CDR3 length is 14 residues. In nucleotides, the CDR3 is TGTGCCAGCTCACCGGCCGCTCACAACGGGGAGCTGTTTTTT. This codes for CASSPAAHNGELFF.